Listed below are T cell receptor beta chains from one sample, sequenced in a study of early T cells in non-severe SARS-CoV-2 infection. Using its own MiXCR run on the 5' RACE reads, TCRdb lists one record per CDR3 protein. The sample lists some 90,000 distinct CDR3 sequences; 14% to 15% were seen once. Material for sequencing was whole blood. These receptors came from an adult who was a healthcare worker with PCR-confirmed SARS-CoV-2 infection or an uninfected control (not recorded which). CDR3s include the opening cysteine and the closing phenylalanine or tryptophan. The D gene is left open where the match is weak. Size is stated for part of the rows, as once, few or many counts, or as a class when the clone is expanded.

>TRBV5-1|TRBD2|TRBJ2-5|NA
TGCGCCAGCAGCACAGAGGGACTAGCGGGAGACGAGACCCAGTACTTC
CASSTEGLAGDETQYF
>TRBV11-2|NA|TRBJ2-7|many
TGTGCCAGCAGCTTAACGACGGTAGGGGCCTACGAGCAGTACTTC
CASSLTTVGAYEQYF
>TRBV29-1|NA|TRBJ2-4|NA
TGCAGCGTTGACATGTGCACAGCCAAAAACATTCAGTACTTC
CSVDMCTAKNIQYF
>TRBV19|NA|TRBJ1-1|few
TGTGCCAGTAGCCACAACAACAGGGCCTCGGGGGCTTTCTTT
CASSHNNRASGAFF
>TRBV28|NA|TRBJ1-2|NA
TGTGCCAGCAGACCTACACCAGCCGCTAACTATGGCTACACCTTC
CASRPTPAANYGYTF
>TRBV29-1|TRBD1|TRBJ2-7|NA
TGCAGCGATTCTCAGGGGGCACCTTACGAGCAGTACTTC
CSDSQGAPYEQYF
>TRBV7-8|NA|TRBJ2-1|many
TGTGCCAGCACCCAGGGTTCAGGCAGAGAGCAGTTCTTC
CASTQGSGREQFF
>TRBV7-2|NA|TRBJ2-1|few
TGTGCCAGCACCCCGTCAGTAGACGGTGAGCAGTTCTTC
CASTPSVDGEQFF
>TRBV6-5|TRBD1|TRBJ1-2|many
TGTGCCAGCAGGCCAGGGGGCGACGGCTATGGCTACACCTTC
CASRPGGDGYGYTF
>TRBV28|NA|TRBJ2-7|many
TGTGCCAGCAGTTTATTACGGGCGGTCCCCTACGAGCAGTACTTC
CASSLLRAVPYEQYF
>TRBV28|TRBD2|TRBJ2-3|many
TGTGCCAGCAGTTTACCCCCGAGCGGGGGTACGCAGTATTTT
CASSLPPSGGTQYF
>TRBV9|TRBD2|TRBJ2-3|few
TGCGCCAGCAGCCTCCGGGGGACTAGCTGGGGAACAGATACGCAGTATTTT
CASSLRGTSWGTDTQYF
>TRBV10-2|NA|TRBJ2-1|NA
TGCGCCAGCAGGGACTTCCAGATGTCCTACAATGAGCAGTTCTTC
CASRDFQMSYNEQFF
>TRBV7-6|TRBD2|TRBJ2-1|NA
TGTGCCAGCAGCTTTCCCCCGACTAGCGGGAGGGCCCCTGAGCAGTTCTTC
CASSFPPTSGRAPEQFF
>TRBV5-1|NA|TRBJ2-5|NA
TGCGCCAGCAGCCGCTTGGGCGGGACCCCGGGAGAGACCCAGTACTTC
CASSRLGGTPGETQYF
>TRBV29-1|NA|TRBJ2-7|few
TGCAGCGTTGGGGAGAGGTCCTACGAGCAGTACTTC
CSVGERSYEQYF
>TRBV19|NA|TRBJ2-7|many
TGTGCCAGTAGTCTCTCCGGAGGACCCACCGAGCAGTACTTC
CASSLSGGPTEQYF
>TRBV7-8|NA|TRBJ2-1|NA
TGTGCCAGCAGCTCGGTCAAGACGGAGCAGTTCTTC
CASSSVKTEQFF
>TRBV20-1|TRBD2|TRBJ2-7|few
TGCAGTGGTACACCCGGGACTAGCGGGAGTCAGGGTTACGAGCAGTACTTC
CSGTPGTSGSQGYEQYF
>TRBV20-1|NA|TRBJ2-3|NA
TGCAGTGCTATGAGTGGTACGCAGTATTTT
CSAMSGTQYF